These 14 T cell receptor beta chains originate from one sample sequenced in a study of graft-versus-host responses after intestinal transplantation. Only in-frame clones appear in the TCRdb table, and some are missing; sequencing was by immunoSEQ multiplex PCR. This sample has 70,000 to 95,000 clones, with about 93% found just once. Their antigens are not known. Specimen: unstimulated CD8+ T cells sorted from spleen or lymph node cells, collected before transplant. The receptors were sampled from a human donor who was the organ donor for an intestinal transplant.

The chain is built from TRBV28 and TRBJ2-5; D might be TRBD1 (7 bases). V lost 8 bases and J 11 bases, leaving 21 bases between the germline ends. There are 13 residues in the CDR3. The germline gives CDR1 MDHEN, CDR2 SYDVKM. In DNA form, the CDR3 reads TGTGCCAGCCGTCCCAGGGGGGCGTATGAGCAGTACTTC. Encoded protein: CASRPRGAYEQYF.

This clone was found once. This chain uses TRBV7-9 with TRBJ2-7, with 7 nucleotides matching TRBD1. Germline V gene data show CDR1 as SEHNR and CDR2 as FQNEAQ (reference sequence). The CDR3 runs 15 residues. J lost 3 bases, V lost 5 bases, and 10 bases had no gene match. Here the CDR3 reads CASSLDTGANYEQYF. The CDR3 nucleotides are TGTGCCAGCAGCCTCGATACAGGGGCGAACTACGAGCAGTACTTC.

Only a few counts were recorded for this clone. This chain links TRBV28 with TRBJ2-7, with D possibly being TRBD1 (5 bases). The length of the CDR3 is 13 residues. V lost 3 bases and J 7 bases, leaving 13 bases between the germline ends. Germline V lookup: CDR1 MDHEN, CDR2 SYDVKM. Here the CDR3 DNA reads TGTGCCAGCAGTTTTGAAGGGGCGCGGGAGCAGTACTTC. It specifies CASSFEGAREQYF.

This sequence joins TRBV5-1 and TRBJ1-2; 7 bases are a match to TRBD1. J was trimmed by 4 bases and V by 3 bases; bases with no gene match: 12. CDR1 and CDR2 (germline): SGHRS, YFSETQ. CDR3 size: 16 residues. The CDR3 loop reads CASSSGRGEFIYGYTF. CDR3 bases: TGCGCCAGCAGCTCGGGCAGGGGGGAGTTTATCTATGGCTACACCTTC. The full variable domain, its missing parts supplied by reference TRBV5-1 and TRBJ1-2, is KAGVTQTPRYLIKTRGQQVTLSCSPISGHRSVSWYQQTPGQGLQFLFEYFSETQRNKGNFPGRFSGRQFSNSRSEMNVSTLELGDSALYLCASSSGRGEFIYGYTFGSGTRLTVV.

The gene calls are TRBV30 and TRBJ1-5, with TRBD1 matching over 7 bases. V trimming: 6 bases; J trimming: 6 bases; junction bases outside the gene matches: 8. CDR1 GTSNPN and CDR2 SVGIG come from the germline V gene (reference sequence). There are 13 residues in the CDR3. In nucleotides, the CDR3 is TGTGCCTGTACTACAGGGGTGGGTCAGCCCCAGCATTTT. It is translated as CACTTGVGQPQHF.

The chain couples TRBV5-6 to TRBJ1-2; D unclear. Germline V lookup: CDR1 SGHDT, CDR2 YYEEEE. With 6 bases removed from V and 4 bases from J, the gap between germline ends came to 13 bases. The CDR3 sequence is 13 residues long. The CDR3 here is CASTLGTRYGYTF. Here the CDR3 DNA reads TGTGCCAGCACCCTAGGAACTCGCTATGGCTACACCTTC.

This clone was observed a few times. CDR3 DNA sequence: TGTGCCAGCAGTGAAAAGACAGGGTCGGATGAGCAGTTCTTC. This gives the protein CASSEKTGSDEQFF. The J gene is TRBJ2-1, the V gene TRBV6-4, with 7 bases fitting TRBD1. CDR1 is MRHNA, CDR2 SNTAGT, per germline. J was trimmed by 8 bases and V by 3 bases; bases with no gene match: 7. The CDR3 runs to 14 residues.

This clone was seen a single time. The genes are TRBV7-2 and TRBJ2-7; weak D call: TRBD1 (5 bases). The germline gives CDR1 SGHTA, CDR2 FQGNSA. V lost 1 base and J 4 bases, leaving 14 bases between the germline ends. The CDR3 runs to 15 residues. The CDR3 DNA reads TGTGCCAGCAGCTTAGTCAGGGTTAGTGGGTACGAGCAGTACTTC. This encodes CASSLVRVSGYEQYF. Full variable domain (missing parts from reference TRBV7-2 and TRBJ2-7): GAGVSQSPSNKVTEKGKDVELRCDPISGHTALYWYRQSLGQGLEFLIYFQGNSAPDKSGLPSDRFSAERTGGSVSTLTIQRTQQEDSAVYLCASSLVRVSGYEQYFGPGTRLTVT.

The CDR3 spells CASRERELYGYTF. As DNA, the CDR3 is TGTGCCAGCAGAGAAAGGGAGCTCTATGGCTACACCTTC. The J gene is TRBJ1-2, the V gene TRBV28; D is unresolved. Looked up from germline, CDR1 is MDHEN and CDR2 is SYDVKM. Trimming took 6 bases from V and 4 from J, leaving 12 bases between them. The CDR3 sequence is 13 residues long.

This sequence joins TRBV5-1 and TRBJ1-1; 7 bases align to TRBD1. The V gene's germline CDR1 is SGHRS and CDR2 YFSETQ. This CDR3 has 14 amino acids. V was clipped by 4 bases and J by 0 bases; unmatched bases: 3. CDR3 DNA: TGCGCCAGCAGCCACGGGACAGTGAACACTGAAGCTTTCTTT. Translated, it gives CASSHGTVNTEAFF.

The J gene is TRBJ2-7, the V gene TRBV6-5; 7 nucleotides line up with TRBD1. V was pared by 5 bases and J by 1 base, with 8 bases of the junction left unmatched. Germline loops: CDR1 MNHEY, CDR2 SVGAGI. The CDR3 is 15 residues long. CDR3 nucleotide sequence: TGTGCCAGCAGTCCCACCGGACAGGCGTCCTACGAGCAGTACTTC. Translation: CASSPTGQASYEQYF.

The chain is built from TRBV19 and TRBJ1-1; D is undetermined. V was shortened by 3 bases and J by 1 base, with 9 bases between the two germline ends. CDR1 is LNHDA and CDR2 is SQIVND in the germline V gene (reference sequence). This CDR3 is 14 amino acids long. The CDR3 loop is CASSIGSRNTEAFF. The CDR3 DNA sequence: TGTGCCAGTAGTATCGGGTCGAGGAACACTGAAGCTTTCTTT.

This clone was picked up one time. The gene calls are TRBV28 and TRBJ1-4; 11 nucleotides align to TRBD1. Germline assignment: CDR1 MDHEN and CDR2 SYDVKM. Trimming removed 5 bases from V and 7 bases from J; junction bases left unmatched: 3. The CDR3 is 14 amino acids. CDR3 sequence: CASSPGTGGEKLFF. The DNA of the CDR3 is TGTGCCAGCAGTCCCGGGACAGGGGGTGAAAAACTGTTTTTT.

The chain has TRBV27 and TRBJ2-1; a weak D match, TRBD1 (6 bases). This CDR3 has 13 amino acids. CDR1 MNHEY and CDR2 SMNVEV come from the germline V gene (reference sequence). With 3 bases removed from V and 6 bases from J, the gap between germline ends came to 9 bases. Here the CDR3 DNA reads TGTGCCAGCAGTTTTGGGGGCTCCAATGAGCAGTTCTTC. It is translated as CASSFGGSNEQFF.